This entry lists 11 T cell receptor beta chains sequenced from one sample in a study of cytomegalovirus exposure and HLA in healthy donors. Using immunoSEQ multiplex PCR, the repertoire was profiled, and TCRdb retains in-frame clones only, with some absent. The repertoire has around 110,000 clones, less than 90% of them found once; the top ten carry about 2%. Input material: PBMCs. Receptors were obtained from a woman younger than 30 in good health and CMV-seropositive.

This clone was observed a handful of times. The gene calls are TRBV25-1 and TRBJ1-2; a weak D match, TRBD1 (5 bases). CDR1 and CDR2 from the germline V gene are MGHDK and SYGVNS. Trimming cost V 1 base and J 4 bases, with 10 bases left between them. This CDR3 contains 14 residues. The CDR3 loop reads CASSESMGRYGYTF. In DNA, the CDR3 is TGTGCCAGCAGTGAATCGATGGGGCGCTATGGCTACACCTTC.

V gene TRBV5-1 combines with J gene TRBJ2-7; 7 bases are a match to TRBD2. The CDR3 totals 16 residues. V was clipped by 4 bases and J by 2 bases; unmatched bases: 12. Germline assignment: CDR1 SGHRS and CDR2 YFSETQ. The DNA of the CDR3 is TGCGCCAGCAGCATAACGGGAGGATGGCCACCCTACGAGCAGTACGTC. It yields the protein CASSITGGWPPYEQYV.

As DNA, the CDR3 is TGTGCCAGCAGCCCGACTAGCGGGGCGGATGAGCAGTTCTTC. Encoded protein: CASSPTSGADEQFF. The gene calls are TRBV9 and TRBJ2-1; 11 bases fit TRBD2. The length of the CDR3 is 14 residues. Germline-derived CDR1 and CDR2 are SGDLS and YYNGEE. With 4 bases clipped from V and 8 bases from J, the junction kept 5 bases outside the gene matches.

The rearrangement links TRBV13 to TRBJ2-5, with a tentative D call TRBD1 (5 bases). Trimming took 5 bases from V and 2 from J, leaving 12 bases between them. Germline CDR1 PRHDT, CDR2 FYEKMQ (reference sequence). This CDR3 is 14 amino acids long. This CDR3 reads CASSPRTGQETQYF. The CDR3 nucleotides read TGTGCCAGCAGCCCAAGAACAGGACAAGAGACCCAGTACTTC.

The chain links TRBV5-1 to TRBJ2-5; perhaps TRBD2 as D (5 bases). This CDR3 spans 13 amino acids. Germline CDR1 SGHRS, CDR2 YFSETQ. The V gene lost 4 bases and the J gene lost 9 bases, with 16 bases spanning the gap. This CDR3 reads CASSVDGLGSQYF. DNA of the CDR3: TGCGCCAGCAGCGTGGACGGACTGGGGTCCCAGTACTTC.

In DNA, the CDR3 is TGTGCCAGCAGCCCCACCACAACAGGGGGACAGCCCCAGCATTTT. This translates into CASSPTTTGGQPQHF. The chain combines TRBV6-1 with TRBJ1-5; 8 bases map to TRBD1. This CDR3 region has 15 residues. The V gene end was trimmed by 6 bases and the J gene end by 7 bases; junction bases not matched to a gene: 11. Per the germline V gene, CDR1 is MNHNS and CDR2 is SASEGT.

The chain combines TRBV19 with TRBJ2-3; 9 nucleotides line up with TRBD1. The length of the CDR3 is 14 residues. From germline, CDR1 is LNHDA and CDR2 SQIVND (reference sequence). Trimming at V came to 6 bases and at J to 2 bases, leaving 3 bases not matched to a gene. For the CDR3, the DNA is TGTGCCAGTAGGACAGGGGGTTCCACAGATACGCAGTATTTT. It codes for CASRTGGSTDTQYF.

This chain connects TRBV7-2 to TRBJ2-1; possibly TRBD1 for D (5 bases). The germline V gene has CDR1 SGHTA and CDR2 FQGNSA. With 3 bases removed from V and 15 bases from J, the gap between germline ends came to 12 bases. This CDR3 region has 11 residues. This CDR3 is CASSFGGAGFF. CDR3 DNA: TGTGCCAGCAGCTTCGGTGGGGCTGGGTTCTTC.

V and J are TRBV5-6 and TRBJ1-2; maybe TRBD1 (6 bases). The CDR3 contains 12 residues. Germline V lookup: CDR1 SGHDT, CDR2 YYEEEE. The ends were cut back, 2 bases at V and 12 bases at J, with 14 bases in the middle. This chain's CDR3 is CASSLGPQGDTF. In DNA, the CDR3 is TGTGCCAGCAGCTTAGGGCCACAGGGCGACACCTTC.

This clone was found once. The genes are TRBV19 and TRBJ2-5, with TRBD2 matching over 11 bases. This CDR3 is 14 amino acids long. The junction had 2 bases not matched to a gene; V was cut back by 3 bases and J by 5 bases. In germline, CDR1 is LNHDA, CDR2 SQIVND (reference sequence). The CDR3: CASSMASGGETQYF. CDR3 DNA sequence: TGTGCCAGTAGTATGGCTAGCGGGGGGGAGACCCAGTACTTC.

V usage is TRBV27 and J usage is TRBJ1-4; a possible D gene is TRBD1 (5 bases). Between the trimmed V and J ends, which lost 5 bases and 7 bases, there was a span of 17 bases. The CDR3 has 15 residues. Germline values: CDR1 MNHEY, CDR2 SMNVEV (reference sequence). The CDR3 sequence: CASSPQTSGGEKLFF. CDR3 DNA: TGTGCCAGCAGTCCACAGACGTCGGGGGGTGAAAAACTGTTTTTT. The full variable domain, completed using reference TRBV27 and TRBJ1-4, is EAQVTQNPRYLITVTGKKLTVTCSQNMNHEYMSWYRQDPGLGLRQIYYSMNVEVTDKGDVPEGYKVSRKEKRNFPLILESPSPNQTSLYFCASSPQTSGGEKLFFGSGTQLSVL.